These 21 T cell receptor beta chains were sequenced from one sample in a study of identical twins. A single record per CDR3 protein comes from TCRdb applying MiXCR to the 5' RACE reads. The table includes just under 650,000 distinct CDR3 sequences, 7.1% detected once. This sample was also put to use in a study of yellow fever vaccine responses in identical twins.

Sequenced material: PBMCs. These receptor sequences come from a woman aged 18-29 years in good health.

A few counts support this clonotype. V usage is TRBV29-1 and J usage is TRBJ1-1; a possible D gene is TRBD1 (5 bases). V lost 6 bases, J lost 1 base, and 9 bases lay in between. The CDR3 consists of 12 residues. The germline gives CDR1 SQVTM, CDR2 ANQGSEA. CDR3 DNA: TGCAGCGTCCGGGACCCGAACACTGAAGCTTTCTTT. The encoded protein is CSVRDPNTEAFF.

This clonotype turned up a few times. The chain combines TRBV27 with TRBJ2-3; TRBD2 matches 12 bases. The CDR3 length is 19 residues. Trimming took 5 bases from V and 4 from J; bases not matched to a gene: 16. Germline V gene data show CDR1 as MNHEY and CDR2 as SMNVEV (reference sequence). In DNA form, the CDR3 reads TGTGCCAGCAGTCCTCCCGGGACTAGCGGGCCTGGGGAAGCAGATACGCAGTATTTT. The encoded protein is CASSPPGTSGPGEADTQYF.

This clonotype was counted a few times. The chain has TRBV3-1 and TRBJ2-2; TRBD2 might be the D (6 bases). Trimming stripped 4 bases from V and 1 base from J, with 13 bases between. There are 16 residues in the CDR3. Germline lookup yields CDR1 LGHDT and CDR2 YNNKEL (reference sequence). The CDR3 DNA reads as TGTGCCAGCAGCCGGAGGACTACCAGGAACACCGGGGAGCTGTTTTTT. This gives the protein CASSRRTTRNTGELFF. The whole variable domain, remainder taken from reference TRBV3-1 and TRBJ2-2, is DTAVSQTPKYLVTQMGNDKSIKCEQNLGHDTMYWYKQDSKKFLKIMFSYNNKELIINETVPNRFSPKSPDKAHLNLHINSLELGDSAVYFCASSRRTTRNTGELFFGEGSRLTVL.

This clonotype was picked up a small number of times. The CDR3 reads CASSPSPAYEQFF. The CDR3 DNA sequence: TGTGCCAGCAGCCCCAGTCCTGCCTATGAGCAGTTCTTC. The chain has TRBV7-8 and TRBJ2-1, with D unclear. The CDR3 length is 13 residues. The germline V gene has CDR1 SGHVS and CDR2 FQNEAQ. Trimming removed 5 bases at V and 8 bases at J, with 13 bases between.

This clonotype was seen repeatedly, ten times or more. The chain links TRBV20-1 to TRBJ2-3; 9 bases align to TRBD1. CDR3 length equals 17 residues. V lost 0 bases to trimming and J lost 3 bases; unmatched junction nucleotides: 10. The germline CDR1 and CDR2 sequences are DFQATT and SNEGSKA (reference sequence). CDR3 protein: CSARDPLQGARTDTQYF. CDR3 nucleotides: TGCAGTGCTAGAGATCCACTACAGGGGGCGCGAACAGATACGCAGTATTTT.

This clonotype was recorded many times. The V gene is TRBV13, the J gene TRBJ2-1; no definite D call. CDR3 size: 12 residues. CDR1 is PRHDT, CDR2 FYEKMQ, per germline (reference sequence). V was pared by 5 bases and J by 5 bases, with 7 bases between. CDR3 residues: CASSRSDNEQFF. CDR3 DNA: TGTGCCAGCAGCCGAAGCGACAATGAGCAGTTCTTC.

The V gene is TRBV12-3 or TRBV12-4, the J gene TRBJ2-2; 9 positions agree with TRBD2. This CDR3 has 17 amino acids. V lost 5 bases to trimming and J lost 6 bases; unmatched junction nucleotides: 13. CDR3 nucleotides: TGTGCCAGCAGTGGCAGGGTAGCGGGAGATTTGTCCGGGGAGCTGTTTTTT. As protein: CASSGRVAGDLSGELFF.

This clonotype was counted only a few times. The chain links TRBV19 to TRBJ2-7, with a possible D match to TRBD2 (5 bases). The CDR3 extends over 14 amino acids. Per germline, CDR1 LNHDA and CDR2 SQIVND (reference sequence). V lost 6 bases and J 5 bases, leaving 17 bases between the germline ends. This chain's CDR3 is CASSGRLSGNEQYV. The CDR3 DNA is TGTGCCAGTAGCGGAAGGCTAAGCGGAAACGAGCAGTACGTC.

At least ten counts were recorded for this clonotype. This sequence joins TRBV10-3 and TRBJ2-3; TRBD2 aligns across 13 bases. Trimming at V came to 4 bases and at J to 4 bases, leaving 2 bases not matched to a gene. There are 15 residues in the CDR3. CDR1 is ENHRY and CDR2 is SYGVKD in the germline V gene. The CDR3 nucleotides read TGTGCCATCAGTGGGGGGACTAGCGGGGCAGATACGCAGTATTTT. Translated, it gives CAISGGTSGADTQYF.

This clonotype was seen repeatedly, ten times or more. J is TRBJ2-5 and V is TRBV12-3 or TRBV12-4, with D perhaps assigned TRBD1 or TRBD2 (8 bases each). Trimming shortened V by 6 bases and J by 11 bases, and 28 bases separated the two germline ends. The CDR3 is 16 residues long. The CDR3 reads CASSLRTGLFSGVQYF. The CDR3 region has the DNA TGTGCCAGCAGCCTCCGGACAGGGTTGTTTAGCGGGGTGCAGTACTTC.

This rearrangement joins TRBV20-1 to TRBJ2-2; tentatively, D is TRBD2 (5 bases). V was pared by 1 base and J by 4 bases, with 7 bases between. The germline CDR1 and CDR2 sequences are DFQATT and SNEGSKA (reference sequence). The CDR3 consists of 13 residues. The CDR3 bases are TGCAGTGCTAGAGCGGACTTCACCGGGGAGCTGTTTTTT. Amino acids: CSARADFTGELFF.

The CDR3 DNA reads as TGTGCCAGCAGCACTGGACAGGGACTTCACACCGGGGAGCTGTTTTTT. Amino acids: CASSTGQGLHTGELFF. The chain combines TRBV6-2 or TRBV6-3 with TRBJ2-2; 8 nucleotides agree with TRBD1. The junction had 9 bases not matched to a gene; V was cut back by 6 bases and J by 3 bases. CDR1 is MNHEY, CDR2 SVGEGT, per germline. The CDR3 is 16 residues long.

The gene calls are TRBV7-2 and TRBJ2-7; TRBD2 matches at 7 bases. Germline CDR1 and CDR2: SGHTA and FQGNSA. With V trimmed by 5 bases and J by 1 base, 8 bases remained unmatched. The length of the CDR3 is 15 residues. CDR3 sequence reads: CASSPTLAVSYEQYV. DNA of the CDR3: TGTGCCAGCAGCCCTACTCTAGCGGTTTCCTACGAGCAGTACGTC.

This clonotype was recorded a few times. The genes are TRBV6-1 and TRBJ2-7; TRBD2 aligns across 9 bases. Germline lookup yields CDR1 MNHNS and CDR2 SASEGT. V was clipped by 9 bases and J by 2 bases; unmatched bases: 8. This CDR3 contains 14 residues. The DNA for the CDR3 is TGTGCCAGTCAGACTAGCGGCCCTCCCTACGAGCAGTACTTC. Residues: CASQTSGPPYEQYF.

Comment on this clonotype: A much larger clone lies a single base off, so this may be a read error. The chain uses TRBV12-3 or TRBV12-4 and TRBJ1-4, with D hard to call. CDR3 length equals 11 residues. The CDR3 DNA reads as TGTGCCATCAGTCAAAATGAAAAACTGTTTTTT. Translating it yields CAISQNEKLFF.

The rearrangement uses TRBV20-1 and TRBJ1-4; possibly TRBD1 for D (5 bases). Trimming removed 5 bases at V and 8 bases at J, with 15 bases between. Germline CDR1 is DFQATT and CDR2 is SNEGSKA (reference sequence). CDR3 length: 13 amino acids. The CDR3, as DNA: TGCAGTGCTCTCGGGTCAGGGCACGAAAAACTGTTTTTT. It codes for CSALGSGHEKLFF.

This clonotype was found many times. V gene TRBV20-1 combines with J gene TRBJ2-3; D might be TRBD2 (6 bases). CDR3 size: 15 residues. V was trimmed by 1 base and J by 2 bases, leaving 13 bases between them. Germline CDR1 DFQATT, CDR2 SNEGSKA (reference sequence). The CDR3: CSARVGTRDTDTQYF. In DNA, the CDR3 is TGCAGTGCTAGAGTCGGGACGCGGGACACAGATACGCAGTATTTT.

J is TRBJ2-7 and V is TRBV2, with D maybe TRBD1 (6 bases). The CDR3 consists of 13 residues. V was cut by 7 bases and J by 5 bases, with 15 bases left in between. Germline assignment: CDR1 SNHLY and CDR2 FYNNEI. DNA for the CDR3: TGTGCCAGCATAGAGCCAGGGGCCGACGAGCAGTACTTC. Encoded protein: CASIEPGADEQYF.

This clonotype appeared a few times. The chain joins TRBV10-1 to TRBJ1-1; D is unclear. V dropped 4 bases and J dropped 1 base, with 10 bases sitting between them. Germline V gene lookup returns CDR1 WNHNN and CDR2 SYGVQD (reference sequence). The CDR3 is 14 amino acids. CDR3 nucleotide sequence: TGCGCCAGCAGTGGTGCGGGTCGGAACACTGAAGCTTTCTTT. Translation gives CASSGAGRNTEAFF.

The CDR3 loop reads CASSFFSSGGHEQYF. The CDR3 DNA reads as TGTGCCAGCAGTTTTTTCAGTAGCGGCGGTCACGAGCAGTACTTC. The V gene is TRBV27, the J gene TRBJ2-7, with D tentatively TRBD2 (6 bases). The CDR3 covers 15 residues. In germline, CDR1 is MNHEY, CDR2 SMNVEV (reference sequence). Between the trimmed V and J ends, which lost 3 bases and 5 bases, there was a span of 17 bases.

This chain uses TRBV29-1 with TRBJ2-5; no firm D call. Deletions cut 4 bases from V and 3 bases from J, with 9 bases between. In germline, CDR1 is SQVTM, CDR2 ANQGSEA. The CDR3 consists of 12 residues. This chain's CDR3 is CSVGSAKETQYF. In DNA, the CDR3 is TGCAGCGTTGGCTCGGCAAAAGAGACCCAGTACTTC.